Listed below are T cell receptor beta chains from one sample, sequenced in a study of post-analysis software for immune sequencing data. TCRdb ran MiXCR on the PCR reads and lists one entry per CDR3 protein. Of 820,000 or so distinct CDR3 sequences listed, roughly half are singletons. Sequenced sample: blood. The receptors shown here come from a girl aged 5-17 years with multiple sclerosis. Both conserved end residues are part of each CDR3. A D gene is named only where the DNA matches it firmly. Some rows have no size entry. The others give once, few or many, or a class for an expanded clone.

V	size	J	D	length	DNA	CDR3
TRBV18	NA	TRBJ2-1	NA	15	TGTGCCAGCTCACAGACTCCACAAAACTACAATGAGCAGTTCTTC	CASSQTPQNYNEQFF
TRBV20-1	NA	TRBJ2-4	TRBD2	14	TGCAGTGCTAGAGATTTAGCGGGAGGGCTTGAGCAGTACTTC	CSARDLAGGLEQYF
TRBV6-5	few	TRBJ1-4	NA	11	TGTGCCAGCAGTTACTCTGGAAAACTGTTTTTT	CASSYSGKLFF
TRBV12-3/TRBV12-4	NA	TRBJ1-6	TRBD1	15	TGTGCCAGCAGTTTATATGGACAGGGGAATTCACCCCTCCACTTT	CASSLYGQGNSPLHF
TRBV19	NA	TRBJ2-7	NA	14	TGTGCCAGTAGTAAAGGCAGGGTGGCCTACGAGCAGTACTTC	CASSKGRVAYEQYF
TRBV3-1	NA	TRBJ2-3	TRBD1	18	TGTGCCAGCAGCCAACTACTCCGACAGGGACAAGTAGAGGATACGCAGTATTTT	CASSQLLRQGQVEDTQYF
TRBV7-2	NA	TRBJ2-1	NA	11	TGTGCCAGCAGGAGGAGGAACTTAATGTTCTTC	CASRRRNLMFF
TRBV30	NA	TRBJ2-1	NA	14	TGTGCCTGGGGAGCCCGGAGGAGAACCAATGAGCAGTTCTTC	CAWGARRRTNEQFF
TRBV7-2	NA	TRBJ2-3	NA	13	TGTGCCAGCAGCCCAGCGGTAAAAGATACGCAGTATTTT	CASSPAVKDTQYF
TRBV15	NA	TRBJ2-3	TRBD2	15	TGTGCCACCAGCAGAATAGCGGGGGGCACAGATACGCAGTATTTT	CATSRIAGGTDTQYF
TRBV5-1	NA	TRBJ2-7	NA	15	TGCGCCAGCAGCTTGTTGCCCCAGGGGGGCTACGAGCAGTACTTC	CASSLLPQGGYEQYF
TRBV20-1	few	TRBJ1-2	NA	12	TGCAGTGCTAGTGGGGAAAACTATGGCTACACCTTC	CSASGENYGYTF
TRBV7-2	once	TRBJ1-2	NA	14	TGTGCCAGCAGCTTAGATACAGTAAACTATGGCTACACCTTC	CASSLDTVNYGYTF
TRBV29-1	few	TRBJ2-3	NA	14	TGCAGCGTGCCTAGACAGGCTAGCACAGATACGCAGTATTTT	CSVPRQASTDTQYF
TRBV24-1	NA	TRBJ1-2	TRBD1	14	TGTGCCACCAGTGAATCGGACAGGAACTATGGCTACACCTTC	CATSESDRNYGYTF
TRBV29-1	NA	TRBJ2-7	TRBD2	14	TGCAGCGTTGTGCTAGCGGGAGGGGAAAACGAGCAGTACTTC	CSVVLAGGENEQYF
TRBV10-3	NA	TRBJ2-7	TRBD2	16	TGTGCCGCAAGTCATAGCGGGAGAGGTACCACCTACGAGCAGTACTTC	CAASHSGRGTTYEQYF
TRBV4-2	NA	TRBJ2-1	TRBD2	15	TGTGCCAGCAACAATACGGGAGGGCCCTACAATGAGCAGTTCTTC	CASNNTGGPYNEQFF
TRBV5-1	NA	TRBJ2-3	NA	16	TGCGCCAGCAGCTTGGCATTAGGTCCCACTGGAGATACGCAGTATTTT	CASSLALGPTGDTQYF
TRBV3-1	NA	TRBJ2-7	NA	12	TGTGCCAGCAGCCCTTGGACGGGCGAGCAGTACTTC	CASSPWTGEQYF
TRBV12-3/TRBV12-4	NA	TRBJ2-1	TRBD2	18	TGTGCCAGCAGTTTGAGACTAGCTGATATTAACTCCTACAATGAGCAGTTCTTC	CASSLRLADINSYNEQFF
TRBV7-2	NA	TRBJ2-1	NA	18	TGTGCCAGCAGCTTCTGGGCCCCAGGGGGGTTCTCCTACAATGAGCAGTTCTTC	CASSFWAPGGFSYNEQFF
TRBV7-2	NA	TRBJ1-2	NA	16	TGTGCCAGCAGCTTGATTCCAGGGATACGACGTTATGGCTACACCTTC	CASSLIPGIRRYGYTF
TRBV5-1	few	TRBJ2-1	TRBD1	15	TGCGCCAGCAGCCCCGGGACAGTATCCTACAATGAGCAGTTCTTC	CASSPGTVSYNEQFF
TRBV5-4	few	TRBJ2-7	NA	11	TGTGCCAGCACCCTCTCCTACGAGCAGTACTTC	CASTLSYEQYF
TRBV18	NA	TRBJ2-7	NA	14	TGTGCCAGCTCACCACAGGCGACTGCAGGCGAGCAGTACTTC	CASSPQATAGEQYF
TRBV4-2	NA	TRBJ2-4	NA	16	TGTGCCAGCAGCCAGGGGGGTGAGCTAGCCAAAAACATTCAGTACTTC	CASSQGGELAKNIQYF
TRBV6-1	few	TRBJ2-7	NA	13	TGTGCCAGCAGTGAAGGACTAGAGTACGAGCAGTACTTC	CASSEGLEYEQYF
TRBV20-1	NA	TRBJ1-6	NA	13	TGCAGTGCTAGGGACGTGGGAAATTCACCCCTCCACTTT	CSARDVGNSPLHF
TRBV28	NA	TRBJ2-5	NA	14	TGTGCCAGTTCATTGCACAGGGTTCAAGAGACCCAGTACTTC	CASSLHRVQETQYF
TRBV21-1	few	TRBJ2-7	NA	13	TGTGCCAGCAGCAAAGGACACTCCTACGAGCAGTACTTC	CASSKGHSYEQYF
TRBV7-9	NA	TRBJ2-7	NA	14	TGTGCCGGCAGCAACCGGACACTTCTCTACGAGCAGTACTTC	CAGSNRTLLYEQYF
TRBV30	NA	TRBJ1-2	TRBD1	13	TGTGCCTGGTCCGGCAGGGGGGACTATGGCTACACCTTC	CAWSGRGDYGYTF
TRBV7-6	NA	TRBJ2-1	TRBD2	16	TGTGCCAGCACCGTCCGACCGGGACTAGCGGGAGAGGGGCAGTTCTTC	CASTVRPGLAGEGQFF
TRBV14	NA	TRBJ2-5	NA	17	TGTGCCAGCAGCCAAGATCCCCGACAGGTCGGGCAAGAGACCCAGTACTTC	CASSQDPRQVGQETQYF
TRBV4-1	NA	TRBJ2-1	NA	16	TGCGCCAGCAGCCAAGAGAGGCTAGTGGGTTACAATGAGCAGTTCTTC	CASSQERLVGYNEQFF
TRBV27	once	TRBJ1-5	NA	13	TGTGCCAGCAGTCCCTACAAGAATCAGCCCCAGCATTTT	CASSPYKNQPQHF
TRBV10-3	NA	TRBJ1-2	NA	12	TGTGCCATCAGTGAGTCTATCGGTGGCTACACCTTC	CAISESIGGYTF
TRBV5-1	NA	TRBJ1-4	TRBD1	15	TGCGCCAGCGCGGGATCCGGGACAGCAGTTGAAAAACTGTTTTTT	CASAGSGTAVEKLFF
TRBV10-3	NA	TRBJ1-2	NA	12	TGTGCCATCAGTGACGATGATTATGGCTACACCTTC	CAISDDDYGYTF
TRBV12-3/TRBV12-4	NA	TRBJ1-1	NA	14	TGTGCCAGCAGTTTACGGTCAGCAAACACTGAAGCTTTCTTT	CASSLRSANTEAFF
TRBV7-9	once	TRBJ1-2	NA	16	TGTGCCAGCAGCACCACGACGGGGATCTCCTACTATGGCTACACCTTC	CASSTTTGISYYGYTF
TRBV24-1	NA	TRBJ2-1	NA	16	TGTGCCACCAGCCCATCGGGACTCAGCTCCTACAATGAGCAGTTCTTC	CATSPSGLSSYNEQFF
TRBV20-1	NA	TRBJ2-5	TRBD2	17	TGCAGTGCTCCCCTTGGGACTAGCGGGGGGGTAGGAGAGACCCAGTACTTC	CSAPLGTSGGVGETQYF
TRBV7-2	once	TRBJ2-1	NA	11	TGTGCCAGCAGCCCCACGATGCAGCAGTTCTTC	CASSPTMQQFF
TRBV15	NA	TRBJ1-2	NA	14	TGTGCCACCAGCAGAGAGTGGGTAGGGGATGGCTACACCTTC	CATSREWVGDGYTF
TRBV15	few	TRBJ1-2	NA	15	TGTGCCACCAGCACAGAAGCAAAGGGAGCGGGTGGCTACACCTTC	CATSTEAKGAGGYTF
TRBV5-1	NA	TRBJ2-7	NA	15	TGCGCCAGCAGCTTGGAGGGCATTAGGACCTACGAGCAGTACTTC	CASSLEGIRTYEQYF
TRBV7-2	NA	TRBJ2-3	NA	16	TGTGCCAGCAGCTTAGTAGGGGCAGGGATCACAGATACGCAGTATTTT	CASSLVGAGITDTQYF
TRBV12-3/TRBV12-4	NA	TRBJ2-6	NA	15	TGTGCCAGCAGTCCCCGGACGGGACGGGCCAACGTCCTGACTTTC	CASSPRTGRANVLTF
TRBV29-1	NA	TRBJ1-1	NA	13	TGCAGCGCCCGCGGTCAGGGGTTTACTGAAGCTTTCTTT	CSARGQGFTEAFF
TRBV20-1	NA	TRBJ2-1	TRBD2	18	TGCAGTGCTAGACAGGGGGCTCGGCTAGCGGGAGGACTCAATGAGCAGTTCTTC	CSARQGARLAGGLNEQFF
TRBV7-9	NA	TRBJ2-1	TRBD2	20	TGCGCCAGCAGCTTAGCGAGAGGCCTAGCGGGAGTCCACTCCTACAATGAGCAGTTCTTC	CASSLARGLAGVHSYNEQFF
TRBV6-1	NA	TRBJ1-6	NA	12	TGTGCCAGCAAGTTCCCCCGAACGGACCTCCACTTT	CASKFPRTDLHF
TRBV5-1	NA	TRBJ1-1	NA	13	TGCGCCAGCACCCTAGGTACGGGGGCTGAAGCTTTCTTT	CASTLGTGAEAFF
TRBV11-2	NA	TRBJ1-2	NA	13	TGTGCCAGCAGCCAGTGGGGGCGGGATGGCTACACCTTC	CASSQWGRDGYTF
TRBV29-1	NA	TRBJ2-3	NA	13	TGCAGCGTTGGCAGGGAATTGTCTGATACGCAGTATTTT	CSVGRELSDTQYF
TRBV5-1	once	TRBJ1-1	TRBD1	15	TGCGCCAGCAGCCCGTACAGGGGGCGAGGGACTGAAGCTTTCTTT	CASSPYRGRGTEAFF
TRBV12-3/TRBV12-4	NA	TRBJ2-1	NA	16	TGTGCCAGCAGAGTAGGTAGCCAAAGCTCCTACAATGAGCAGTTCTTC	CASRVGSQSSYNEQFF
TRBV20-1	NA	TRBJ2-6	TRBD2	16	TGCAGTGCTAGGCGGGGGGGCAGCTCTGGGGCCAACGTCCTGACTTTC	CSARRGGSSGANVLTF